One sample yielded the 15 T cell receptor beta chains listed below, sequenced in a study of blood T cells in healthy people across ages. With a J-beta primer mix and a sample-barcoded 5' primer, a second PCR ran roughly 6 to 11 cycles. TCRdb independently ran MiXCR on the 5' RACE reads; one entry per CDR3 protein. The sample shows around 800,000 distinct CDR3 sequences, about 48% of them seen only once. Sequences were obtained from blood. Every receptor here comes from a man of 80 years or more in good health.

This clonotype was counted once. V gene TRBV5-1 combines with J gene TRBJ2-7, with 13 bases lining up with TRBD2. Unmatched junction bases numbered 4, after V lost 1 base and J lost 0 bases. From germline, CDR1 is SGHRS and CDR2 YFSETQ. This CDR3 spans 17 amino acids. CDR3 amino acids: CASSLRGTSGTSYEQYF. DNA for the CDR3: TGCGCCAGCAGCTTGCGAGGGACTAGCGGGACCTCCTACGAGCAGTACTTC.

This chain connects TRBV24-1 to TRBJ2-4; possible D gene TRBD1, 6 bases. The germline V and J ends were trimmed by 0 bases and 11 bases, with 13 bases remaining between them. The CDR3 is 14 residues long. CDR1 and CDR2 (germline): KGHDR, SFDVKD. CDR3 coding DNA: TGTGCCACCAGTGATTTGGACAGGTGGCTCGTTCAGTACTTC. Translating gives CATSDLDRWLVQYF.

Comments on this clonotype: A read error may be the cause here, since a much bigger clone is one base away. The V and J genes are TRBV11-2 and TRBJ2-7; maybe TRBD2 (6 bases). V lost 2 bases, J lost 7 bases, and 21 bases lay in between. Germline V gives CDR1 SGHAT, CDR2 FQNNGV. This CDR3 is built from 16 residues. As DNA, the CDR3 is TGTGCCAGCAGCTTACGTACGGGAGTAGGTTACAATGAGCAGTACTTC. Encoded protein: CASSLRTGVGYNEQYF.

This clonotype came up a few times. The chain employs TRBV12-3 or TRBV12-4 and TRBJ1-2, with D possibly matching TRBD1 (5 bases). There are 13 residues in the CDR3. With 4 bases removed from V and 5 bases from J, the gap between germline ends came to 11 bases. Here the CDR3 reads CASSSPSGYGYTF. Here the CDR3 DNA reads TGTGCCAGCAGTTCCCCTTCAGGGTATGGCTACACCTTC.

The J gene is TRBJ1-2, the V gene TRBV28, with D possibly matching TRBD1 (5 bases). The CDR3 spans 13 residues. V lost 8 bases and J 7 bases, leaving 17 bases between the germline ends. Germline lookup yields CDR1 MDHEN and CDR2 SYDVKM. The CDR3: CASGPPWGSGYTF. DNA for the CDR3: TGTGCCAGCGGTCCCCCTTGGGGGTCTGGCTACACCTTC.

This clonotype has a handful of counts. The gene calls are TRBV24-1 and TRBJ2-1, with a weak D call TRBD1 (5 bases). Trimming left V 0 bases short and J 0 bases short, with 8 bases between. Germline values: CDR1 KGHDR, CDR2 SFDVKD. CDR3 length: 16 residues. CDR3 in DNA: TGTGCCACCAGTGATTTGCAGGGTAGCTCCTACAATGAGCAGTTCTTC. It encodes CATSDLQGSSYNEQFF.

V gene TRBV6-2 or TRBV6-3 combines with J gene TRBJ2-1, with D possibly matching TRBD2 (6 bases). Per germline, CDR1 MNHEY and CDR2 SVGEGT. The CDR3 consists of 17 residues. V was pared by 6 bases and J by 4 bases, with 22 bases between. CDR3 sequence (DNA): TGTGCCAGCAGAGGCCAGCGGGTCCTTTCGGATTACAATGAGCAGTTCTTC. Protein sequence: CASRGQRVLSDYNEQFF.

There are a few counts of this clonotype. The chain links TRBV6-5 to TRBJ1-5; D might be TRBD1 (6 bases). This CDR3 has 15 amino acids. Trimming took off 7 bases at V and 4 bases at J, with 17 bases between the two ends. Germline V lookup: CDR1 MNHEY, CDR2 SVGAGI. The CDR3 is CASTPRRDTNQPQHF. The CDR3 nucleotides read TGTGCCAGCACTCCCAGGCGGGACACGAATCAGCCCCAGCATTTT.

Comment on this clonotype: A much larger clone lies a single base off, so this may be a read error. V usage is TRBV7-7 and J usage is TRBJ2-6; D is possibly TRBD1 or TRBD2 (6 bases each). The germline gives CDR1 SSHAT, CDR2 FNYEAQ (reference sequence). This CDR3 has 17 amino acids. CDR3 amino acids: CASGQTVSASGANVPTF. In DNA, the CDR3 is TGTGCTAGCGGACAGACAGTATCTGCCTCGGGGGCCAACGTCCCGACTTTC.

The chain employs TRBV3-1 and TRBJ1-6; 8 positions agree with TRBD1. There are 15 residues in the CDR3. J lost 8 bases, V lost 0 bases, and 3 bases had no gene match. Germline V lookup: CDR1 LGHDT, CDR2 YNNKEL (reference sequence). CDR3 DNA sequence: TGTGCCAGCAGCCAAGACCAGGGGGCTTATTCACCCCTCCACTTT. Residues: CASSQDQGAYSPLHF. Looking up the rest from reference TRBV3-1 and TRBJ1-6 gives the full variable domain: DTAVSQTPKYLVTQMGNDKSIKCEQNLGHDTMYWYKQDSKKFLKIMFSYNNKELIINETVPNRFSPKSPDKAHLNLHINSLELGDSAVYFCASSQDQGAYSPLHFGNGTRLTVT.

The chain's CDR3 is CASSVFETDTQYF. In DNA, the CDR3 is TGTGCCAGCAGCGTATTTGAAACAGATACGCAGTATTTT. V is TRBV9 and J is TRBJ2-3; D unresolved. V lost 1 base and J lost 3, with 6 bases in between. The CDR3 contains 13 residues. CDR1 SGDLS and CDR2 YYNGEE come from the germline V gene.

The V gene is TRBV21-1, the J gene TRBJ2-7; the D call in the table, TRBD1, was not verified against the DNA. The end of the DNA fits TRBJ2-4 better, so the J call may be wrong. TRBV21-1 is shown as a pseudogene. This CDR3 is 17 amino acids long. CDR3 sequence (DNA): TGTGCCAGCAGCAAAGCGCCGGGACAGGGGGCGAGCGACATTCAGTACTTC. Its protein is CASSKAPGQGASDIQYF.

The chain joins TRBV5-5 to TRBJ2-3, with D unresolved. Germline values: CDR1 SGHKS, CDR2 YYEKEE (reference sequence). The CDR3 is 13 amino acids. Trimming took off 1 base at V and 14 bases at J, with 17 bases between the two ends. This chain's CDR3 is CASSLTQPRYAYF. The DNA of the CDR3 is TGTGCCAGCAGCTTGACACAACCCAGATACGCGTATTTT.

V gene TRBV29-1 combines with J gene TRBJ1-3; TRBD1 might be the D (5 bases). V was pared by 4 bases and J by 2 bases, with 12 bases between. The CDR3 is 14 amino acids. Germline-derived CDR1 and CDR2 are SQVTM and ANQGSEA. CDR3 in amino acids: CSVALGQAGNTIYF. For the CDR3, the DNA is TGCAGCGTTGCTCTCGGACAAGCTGGAAACACCATATATTTT.

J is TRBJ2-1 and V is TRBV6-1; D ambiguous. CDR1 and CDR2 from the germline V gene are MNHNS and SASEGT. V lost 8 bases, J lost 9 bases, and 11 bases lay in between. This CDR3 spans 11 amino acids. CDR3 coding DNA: TGTGCCAGCCACTACCCCACTGAGCAGTTCTTC. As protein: CASHYPTEQFF.